The next 20 T cell receptor beta chains were all read from a single sample in a study of T cell changes during pregnancy in multiple sclerosis. Measured with immunoSEQ multiplex PCR; TCRdb has only the in-frame clones, and not every one. The sample carries tens of thousands of clones, just under 90% recorded once. The source was CD4+ T cells from peripheral blood mononuclear cells, collected in the first trimester of pregnancy. These receptors came from a female donor with multiple sclerosis, enrolled in a pregnancy study.

This clone was detected only once. Germline and junction disagree at one end, which may indicate a read error. This CDR3 is CASSPPERAETQYF. The CDR3 DNA is TGTGCTAGCAGCCCCCCCGAGAGGGCAGAGACCCAGTACTTC. The chain combines TRBV7-7 with TRBJ2-5; D is possibly TRBD2 (5 bases). CDR3 length: 14 residues. Looked up from germline, CDR1 is SSHAT and CDR2 is FNYEAQ (reference sequence).

The chain's CDR3 is CASSRQTGQNSPLHF. The CDR3 coding sequence is TGCGCCAGCAGCCGTCAGACAGGGCAAAATTCACCCCTCCACTTT. This chain joins TRBV4-3 and TRBJ1-6; TRBD1 aligns across 7 bases. The CDR3 consists of 15 residues. V shed 4 bases, J shed 7 bases, and the junction held 7 bases outside the gene matches. CDR1 is LGHNA, CDR2 YSLEER, per germline.

The rearrangement links TRBV6-5 to TRBJ2-1, with 10 bases that match TRBD2. J gave up 4 bases and V 8 bases, and 2 bases lay outside the gene matches. This CDR3 is 13 amino acids long. CDR1 is MNHEY and CDR2 is SVGAGI in the germline V gene. The CDR3 DNA reads as TGTGCCAGCGCGGGACTAGCGTACAATGAGCAGTTCTTC. Amino acids: CASAGLAYNEQFF.

The chain couples TRBV4-3 to TRBJ1-4; D not certain. Germline values: CDR1 LGHNA, CDR2 YSLEER. The V end lost 0 bases, the J end lost 6 bases, and 17 bases lay between the germline ends. CDR3 length equals 17 residues. The CDR3, as DNA: TGCGCCAGCAGCCAAGATCCTGGGCAGGCACCTCATGAAAAACTGTTTTTT. It yields the protein CASSQDPGQAPHEKLFF.

The CDR3 DNA reads TGTGCCAGCAGCTATCTTCAGGGAGGGGGGGCCTTCGAGACCCAGTACTTC. It yields the protein CASSYLQGGGAFETQYF. The V gene is TRBV11-2, the J gene TRBJ2-5; D might be TRBD2 (7 bases). The V end was cut by 4 bases, the J end by 5 bases, with 23 bases between. The CDR3 is 17 residues long. Per the germline V gene, CDR1 is SGHAT and CDR2 is FQNNGV.

The V call is TRBV12-2, the J call TRBJ2-7; TRBD2 is taken as the D call from the table, unchecked against the DNA. TRBV12-2 is noted as a pseudogene. The CDR3 is made up of 17 amino acids. The CDR3 protein is CASRLEVEGRTPYEQYF. CDR3 nucleotide sequence: TGTGCAAGTCGCTTAGAGGTGGAGGGACGGACTCCCTACGAGCAGTACTTC.

The V gene is TRBV7-8, the J gene TRBJ2-3; the match to TRBD2 covers 9 bases. Germline CDR1 reads SGHVS; CDR2 reads FQNEAQ. The V and J ends lost 2 bases and 8 bases, in that order; junction bases with no gene match: 11. The CDR3 extends over 16 amino acids. CDR3 in DNA: TGTGCCAGCAGCTTACAAGGGGGTAGCGGGAGCAGTACGCAGTATTTT. It is translated as CASSLQGGSGSSTQYF.

This rearrangement joins TRBV11-1 to TRBJ2-7, with TRBD2 matching over 7 bases. Germline V gene lookup returns CDR1 SGHAT and CDR2 FQDESV (reference sequence). The CDR3 length is 15 residues. J lost 2 bases, V lost 1 base, and 5 bases had no gene match. The CDR3 sequence: CASSLVAGVPYEQYF. The CDR3 DNA is TGTGCCAGCAGCTTAGTTGCGGGAGTCCCCTACGAGCAGTACTTC.

The chain carries TRBV28 and TRBJ1-2, with D unresolved. The germline gives CDR1 MDHEN, CDR2 SYDVKM. The V and J ends lost 2 bases and 8 bases respectively, with 12 bases between them. This CDR3 region has 13 residues. CDR3 region: CASSLRSLGGYTF. CDR3 nucleotide sequence: TGTGCCAGCAGTTTACGAAGCCTGGGCGGCTACACCTTC.

The chain joins TRBV11-3 to TRBJ2-7; maybe TRBD1 (6 bases). Per the germline V gene, CDR1 is SGHNT and CDR2 is YENEEA. The CDR3 loop spans 15 amino acids. V was clipped by 4 bases and J by 2 bases, with 15 bases between them. The CDR3 nucleotides are TGTGCCAGCAGCTCCCCGGACAGTATGACCTACGAGCAGTACTTC. This encodes CASSSPDSMTYEQYF.

This clone has only a few counts. The chain has TRBV29-1 and TRBJ2-7, with D maybe TRBD1 (6 bases). The CDR3 runs to 12 residues. Trimming stripped 4 bases from V and 3 bases from J, with 10 bases between. Germline V gene lookup returns CDR1 SQVTM and CDR2 ANQGSEA. CDR3 sequence: CSVVSRGYEQYF. The CDR3 region has the DNA TGCAGCGTTGTAAGCAGGGGCTACGAGCAGTACTTC.

This chain links TRBV7-6 with TRBJ1-2; no firm D call. Germline values: CDR1 SGHVS, CDR2 FNYEAQ. Between the trimmed V and J ends, which lost 1 base and 3 bases, there was a span of 21 bases. This CDR3 spans 18 amino acids. This chain's CDR3 is CASSLEGLGGGSYYGYTF. CDR3 DNA sequence: TGTGCCAGCAGCTTAGAAGGCCTAGGAGGCGGTTCGTACTATGGCTACACCTTC. Full variable domain (remainder filled in from reference TRBV7-6 and TRBJ1-2): GAGVSQSPRYKVTKRGQDVALRCDPISGHVSLYWYRQALGQGPEFLTYFNYEAQQDKSGLPNDRFSAERPEGSISTLTIQRTEQRDSAMYRCASSLEGLGGGSYYGYTFGSGTRLTVV.

V gene TRBV18 combines with J gene TRBJ2-5; the D is unclear. Germline CDR1 and CDR2: KGHSH and LQKENI. V was shortened by 0 bases and J by 5 bases, with 4 bases between the two germline ends. The CDR3 covers 12 residues. DNA for the CDR3: TGTGCCAGCTCACCACCCGGGGAGACCCAGTACTTC. Translated: CASSPPGETQYF.

This chain connects TRBV5-4 to TRBJ2-3; a possible D gene is TRBD2 (6 bases). V lost 0 bases, J lost 2 bases, and 7 bases lay in between. From germline, CDR1 is SGHNT and CDR2 YYREEE (reference sequence). This CDR3 has 14 residues. The CDR3 sequence: CASSLGLDTDTQYF. The CDR3 nucleotides are TGTGCCAGCAGCTTGGGACTAGACACAGATACGCAGTATTTT. The complete variable domain, with remaining parts taken from reference TRBV5-4 and TRBJ2-3, reads ETGVTQSPTHLIKTRGQQVTLRCSSQSGHNTVSWYQQALGQGPQFIFQYYREEENGRGNFPPRFSGLQFPNYSSELNVNALELDDSALYLCASSLGLDTDTQYFGPGTRLTVL.

J is TRBJ2-7 and V is TRBV11-1, with 7 nucleotides matching TRBD1. Germline V gives CDR1 SGHAT, CDR2 FQDESV (reference sequence). J gave up 0 bases and V 3 bases, and 5 bases lay outside the gene matches. The CDR3 loop spans 15 amino acids. This CDR3 is CASSFNRDSSYEQYF. The CDR3 nucleotides read TGTGCCAGCAGCTTTAACCGGGACAGCTCCTACGAGCAGTACTTC. The complete variable domain, with remaining parts taken from reference TRBV11-1 and TRBJ2-7, reads EAEVAQSPRYKITEKSQAVAFWCDPISGHATLYWYRQILGQGPELLVQFQDESVVDDSQLPKDRFSAERLKGVDSTLKIQPAELGDSAMYLCASSFNRDSSYEQYFGPGTRLTVT.

The chain employs TRBV5-6 and TRBJ2-7; D not certain. Germline V CDR1 and CDR2: SGHDT, YYEEEE. This CDR3 contains 15 residues. Trimming cost V 4 bases and J 7 bases, with 21 bases left between them. CDR3 residues: CASSRRSALHLEQYF. The DNA of the CDR3 is TGTGCCAGCAGCCGCCGGAGCGCCCTTCACCTTGAGCAGTACTTC.

CDR3 nucleotide sequence: TGCAGCGTTGTGGGGGGGTCGAAAAACATTCAGTACTTC. Translated, it gives CSVVGGSKNIQYF. This chain connects TRBV29-1 to TRBJ2-4; 7 positions agree with TRBD2. The CDR3 is 13 residues long. The germline gives CDR1 SQVTM, CDR2 ANQGSEA. Trimming at V came to 4 bases and at J to 4 bases, leaving 4 bases not matched to a gene.

The chain carries TRBV30 and TRBJ2-7; the D gene is possibly TRBD2 (6 bases). The V end lost 0 bases, the J end lost 6 bases, and 15 bases lay between the germline ends. The CDR3 runs to 14 residues. Germline CDR1 is GTSNPN and CDR2 is SVGIG (reference sequence). The chain's CDR3 is CAWSVRRDSREQYF. In DNA form, the CDR3 reads TGTGCCTGGAGTGTACGGCGGGACTCGCGCGAGCAGTACTTC.

The V call is TRBV30, the J call TRBJ2-1, with D perhaps TRBD2 (7 bases). Per germline, CDR1 GTSNPN and CDR2 SVGIG (reference sequence). CDR3 length: 16 residues. Trimming pared 0 bases from V and 1 base from J, leaving 13 bases between. The CDR3 is CAWSVIGGHSYNEQFF. Written as DNA, the CDR3 is TGTGCCTGGAGTGTAATCGGGGGGCATTCCTACAATGAGCAGTTCTTC.

This chain links TRBV5-1 with TRBJ2-3; 14 bases are a match to TRBD2. CDR1 and CDR2 from the germline V gene are SGHRS and YFSETQ. After removal of 4 bases from V and 1 base from J, the junction contained 8 bases not matched to a gene. This CDR3 has 18 residues. CDR3 DNA sequence: TGCGCCAGCAGCCCGGGACTAGCGGGAGATAGGGGCACAGATACGCAGTATTTT. It specifies CASSPGLAGDRGTDTQYF. The whole variable domain, filled in from reference TRBV5-1 and TRBJ2-3, reads KAGVTQTPRYLIKTRGQQVTLSCSPISGHRSVSWYQQTPGQGLQFLFEYFSETQRNKGNFPGRFSGRQFSNSRSEMNVSTLELGDSALYLCASSPGLAGDRGTDTQYFGPGTRLTVL.